Following are 29 T cell receptor beta chains from one sample sequenced in a study of regulatory T cells in long-lasting Graves disease. Time point meaning: persistent/refractory GD, antithyroid drugs over 5 years with positive TRAb. RNA extracted from PBMCs served as the sequencing template. The authors built TCR beta libraries using iRepertoire HTBI primers and Arm-PCR of CDR3 regions. TCRdb reprocessed the multiplex PCR reads via MiXCR and lists one record per CDR3 protein. The repertoire has about 420,000 distinct CDR3 sequences, 23% of them found once; the top ten carry approximately 26%. The input for sequencing was peripheral blood mononuclear cells (PBMCs), taken when the disease was refractory, from a patient treated with antithyroid drugs. These receptors were taken from a female donor with Graves disease.

On this clonotype itself: Germline is not matched at one junction end, which may reflect a read error. As DNA, the CDR3 is TGCAGCGCAGAGCCCTCATCGGCTAGGCGAGAGACCCAGCACTTC. Amino acids: CSAEPSSARRETQHF. The V and J genes are TRBV20-1 and TRBJ2-5; D remains unclear. Germline V gene sequence: CDR1 DFQATT, CDR2 SNEGSKA (reference sequence). The CDR3 covers 15 residues.

This clonotype was picked up many times. V and J are TRBV15 and TRBJ1-5; D perhaps matches TRBD1 (5 bases). The ends were cut back, 3 bases at V and 3 bases at J, with 12 bases in the middle. Germline V gene data show CDR1 as LNHNV and CDR2 as YYDKDF (reference sequence). The CDR3 is 15 residues long. The CDR3 DNA is TGTGCCACCAGCAGTGACAGACAGAACAATCAGCCCCAGCATTTT. It yields the protein CATSSDRQNNQPQHF.

The chain combines TRBV20-1 with TRBJ2-7, with 7 bases fitting TRBD1. CDR3 length: 12 amino acids. The V gene's germline CDR1 is DFQATT and CDR2 SNEGSKA (reference sequence). V trimming: 5 bases; J trimming: 5 bases; junction bases outside the gene matches: 6. The chain's CDR3 is CSADTQGNEQYF. CDR3 DNA sequence: TGCAGTGCTGATACACAGGGGAACGAGCAGTACTTC.

V gene TRBV10-3 combines with J gene TRBJ2-7; 7 positions agree with TRBD1. The germline V gene encodes CDR1 ENHRY and CDR2 SYGVKD. V lost 6 bases, J lost 5 bases, and 7 bases stayed unmatched. The CDR3 has 13 residues. The CDR3: CAIREDRDDEQYF. CDR3 in DNA: TGTGCCATCAGGGAAGACAGGGATGACGAGCAGTACTTC.

The gene calls are TRBV2 and TRBJ1-6; 8 nucleotides agree with TRBD1. This CDR3 contains 15 residues. V lost 2 bases and J lost 10; bases outside the gene matches: 7. CDR1 SNHLY and CDR2 FYNNEI come from the germline V gene. The CDR3 coding sequence is TGTGCCAGCAGTGAAAACTCAGGGGGCCGATCACCCCTCCACTTT. It is translated as CASSENSGGRSPLHF.

This clonotype occurred many times. This chain links TRBV12-3 or TRBV12-4 with TRBJ2-7; 7 bases are a match to TRBD1. This CDR3 contains 14 residues. The V gene end was trimmed by 5 bases and the J gene end by 7 bases; junction bases not matched to a gene: 11. As DNA, the CDR3 is TGTGCCAGCAGTCTCGTTGCGACAGGGCGTGAGCAGTACTTC. Translation: CASSLVATGREQYF.

This rearrangement joins TRBV16 to TRBJ1-2; D not certain. Germline CDR1 KGHSY, CDR2 FQNENV. V lost 0 bases and J lost 2, with 7 bases in between. CDR3 length: 14 residues. The CDR3 DNA sequence: TGTGCCAGCAGCCAATCCCGGGGAAACTATGGCTACACCTTC. Protein sequence: CASSQSRGNYGYTF. The entire variable domain, with the rest obtained from reference TRBV16 and TRBJ1-2, is as follows: GEEVAQTPKHLVRGEGQKAKLYCAPIKGHSYVFWYQQVLKNEFKFLISFQNENVFDETGMPKERFSAKCLPNSPCSLEIQATKLEDSAVYFCASSQSRGNYGYTFGSGTRLTVV.

This clonotype has more than one count but fewer than ten. This may arise from a read error, as a much more abundant clone is one base away. The V and J genes are TRBV27 and TRBJ1-1, with D unclear. Deletions cut 2 bases from V and 1 base from J, with 5 bases between. Germline-derived CDR1 and CDR2 are MNHEY and SMNVEV (reference sequence). CDR3 size: 13 residues. CDR3: CASSLHGNTEAFF. CDR3 nucleotide sequence: TGTGCCAGCAGTTTACACGGGAACACTGAAGCTTTCTTT.

V gene TRBV7-8 combines with J gene TRBJ2-1; D is uncertain. This CDR3 is 11 amino acids long. V shed 7 bases and J shed 10 bases, with 11 bases lying between them. Germline assignment: CDR1 SGHVS and CDR2 FQNEAQ. The CDR3 here is CASTEEKEQFF. The CDR3 nucleotides read TGTGCCAGCACCGAGGAGAAGGAGCAGTTCTTC.

V is TRBV5-1 and J is TRBJ1-1, with TRBD1 as a possible D gene (6 bases). Germline values: CDR1 SGHRS, CDR2 YFSETQ. The CDR3 extends over 15 amino acids. The V end was cut by 2 bases, the J end by 3 bases, with 14 bases between. In DNA, the CDR3 is TGCGCCAGCAGCTTATCCCAGGGGAGGGACACTGAAGCTTTCTTT. This encodes CASSLSQGRDTEAFF.

As concerns this clonotype: Just one base apart from a much larger clone, this may be a read error. This rearrangement joins TRBV28 to TRBJ2-7; possible D gene TRBD2, 7 bases. There are 15 residues in the CDR3. The germline gives CDR1 MDHEN, CDR2 SYDVKM. Here the CDR3 reads CTSSKLGGLGYEQYF. In nucleotides, the CDR3 is TGTACCAGCAGCAAATTGGGGGGGCTCGGGTACGAGCAGTACTTC.

For this clonotype: This may come from a read error, since a much larger clone is one base off. The chain couples TRBV20-1 to TRBJ2-5, with 13 positions matching TRBD2. The J segment lost 5 bases and the V segment lost 7 bases, leaving 7 bases of the junction unmatched. CDR1 and CDR2 from the germline V gene are DFQATT and SNEGSKA (reference sequence). The CDR3 sequence is 14 residues long. CDR3 sequence reads: CSVVRTSGSETQYF. CDR3 coding DNA: TGCAGTGTAGTTAGGACTAGCGGGAGTGAGACCCAGTACTTC.

On this clonotype: This may be a read error: a much more frequent sequence differs by one nucleotide. This chain links TRBV6-5 with TRBJ1-2, with D possibly being TRBD1 (6 bases). V was cut by 2 bases and J by 4 bases, with 20 bases left in between. The germline CDR1 and CDR2 sequences are MNHEY and SVGAGI. This CDR3 contains 17 residues. CDR3 nucleotide sequence: TGTGCCAGCAGTTACGACAGGAGCCAACGATACGCCTATGGCTACACCTTC. Encoded protein: CASSYDRSQRYAYGYTF.

The chain carries TRBV5-1 and TRBJ2-2; D may be TRBD1 (6 bases). The CDR3 is 15 residues long. The germline V gene encodes CDR1 SGHRS and CDR2 YFSETQ. V was clipped by 0 bases and J by 5 bases, with 11 bases between them. Here the CDR3 DNA reads TGCGCCAGCAGCTTGGGTGCAGGGGAAACCGGGGAGCTGTTTTTT. This sequence encodes CASSLGAGETGELFF.

This clonotype was counted only a few times. This chain links TRBV5-1 with TRBJ2-6; D possibly corresponds to TRBD2 (6 bases). Looked up from germline, CDR1 is SGHRS and CDR2 is YFSETQ. The CDR3 is made up of 17 amino acids. Trimming took off 1 base at V and 0 bases at J, with 11 bases between the two ends. Here the CDR3 reads CASSLMGDSSGANVLTF. The CDR3 coding sequence is TGCGCCAGCAGCTTGATGGGGGACTCCTCTGGGGCCAACGTCCTGACTTTC.

There are a few counts of this clonotype. This rearrangement joins TRBV9 to TRBJ2-7; D gene uncertain. Germline-derived CDR1 and CDR2 are SGDLS and YYNGEE. This CDR3 is built from 13 residues. Trimming removed 0 bases at V and 1 base at J, with 5 bases between. CDR3 protein: CASSVGQSYEQYF. CDR3 sequence (DNA): TGTGCCAGCAGCGTAGGTCAGTCCTACGAGCAGTACTTC.

This clonotype has at least ten counts. The chain combines TRBV2 with TRBJ2-3; possibly TRBD1 or TRBD2 for D (5 bases each). The CDR3 has 15 residues. Germline CDR1 reads SNHLY; CDR2 reads FYNNEI. Trimming took 4 bases from V and 1 from J, leaving 12 bases between them. The CDR3 coding sequence is TGTGCCAGCAGTGGAGGGGTTGCTGGCACAGATACGCAGTATTTT. This sequence encodes CASSGGVAGTDTQYF.

In this sample, this clonotype turned up a few times. V and J are TRBV28 and TRBJ2-4; 10 positions match TRBD1. Trimming cost V 6 bases and J 1 base; bases outside gene matches: 6. The length of the CDR3 is 16 residues. Germline CDR1 MDHEN, CDR2 SYDVKM. The CDR3 sequence is CASRTGGVGAKNIQYF. The CDR3 coding sequence is TGTGCCAGCAGGACAGGGGGCGTGGGGGCCAAAAACATTCAGTACTTC.

The J gene is TRBJ2-7, the V gene TRBV19; tentatively, D is TRBD2 (5 bases). CDR1 and CDR2 (germline): LNHDA, SQIVND (reference sequence). CDR3 length equals 14 residues. Trimming removed 3 bases from V and 2 bases from J, with 11 bases in between. This CDR3 reads CASSIAGGPYEQYF. The CDR3 DNA sequence: TGTGCCAGTAGTATCGCGGGCGGACCCTACGAGCAGTACTTC. The full variable domain, with the rest looked up from reference TRBV19 and TRBJ2-7, is DGGITQSPKYLFRKEGQNVTLSCEQNLNHDAMYWYRQDPGQGLRLIYYSQIVNDFQKGDIAEGYSVSREKKESFPLTVTSAQKNPTAFYLCASSIAGGPYEQYFGPGTRLTVT.

This clonotype was counted only a few times. This chain connects TRBV30 to TRBJ2-7; weak D call: TRBD2 (5 bases). This CDR3 is built from 13 residues. Germline loops: CDR1 GTSNPN, CDR2 SVGIG (reference sequence). Trimming pared 0 bases from V and 8 bases from J, leaving 14 bases between. Here the CDR3 DNA reads TGTGCCTGGAGTGTACGATTCGGGGAGAAGCAGTACTTC. Translation gives CAWSVRFGEKQYF.

This clonotype was seen a single time. A much larger clone lies a single base off, so this may be a read error. The CDR3 spells CASSVDQYTGELLF. Written as DNA, the CDR3 is TGTGCCAGCAGCGTAGATCAGTACACCGGGGAGCTGCTTTTT. The chain joins TRBV9 to TRBJ2-2; TRBD2 might be the D (5 bases). The CDR3 is 14 residues long. Germline loops: CDR1 SGDLS, CDR2 YYNGEE.

This clonotype has only a few counts. The genes are TRBV19 and TRBJ2-2; 10 bases line up with TRBD2. J gave up 6 bases and V 3 bases, and 4 bases lay outside the gene matches. The length of the CDR3 is 15 residues. The germline V gene has CDR1 LNHDA and CDR2 SQIVND (reference sequence). The CDR3 DNA reads TGTGCCAGTAGTATTATAGCGGGAGGTCCCGGGGAGCTGTTTTTT. Encoded protein: CASSIIAGGPGELFF.

The chain is built from TRBV29-1 and TRBJ2-5; D not resolved. The germline V and J ends were trimmed by 2 bases and 5 bases, with 21 bases remaining between them. This CDR3 has 16 amino acids. Germline V gene lookup returns CDR1 SQVTM and CDR2 ANQGSEA. This CDR3 reads CSVETTHTDFPETQYF. In nucleotides, the CDR3 is TGCAGCGTTGAAACTACCCACACAGATTTTCCGGAGACCCAGTACTTC. The full variable domain, completed using reference TRBV29-1 and TRBJ2-5, is SAVISQKPSRDICQRGTSLTIQCQVDSQVTMMFWYRQQPGQSLTLIATANQGSEATYESGFVIDKFPISRPNLTFSTLTVSNMSPEDSSIYLCSVETTHTDFPETQYFGPGTRLLVL.

This clonotype was detected a few times. This chain joins TRBV3-1 and TRBJ1-1, with D unclear. The CDR3 length is 12 residues. Germline V gene lookup returns CDR1 LGHDT and CDR2 YNNKEL (reference sequence). The V end was cut by 4 bases, the J end by 8 bases, with 11 bases between. CDR3 residues: CASSRVSTEAFF. CDR3 coding DNA: TGTGCCAGCAGCCGGGTCTCTACCGAAGCTTTCTTT.

The genes are TRBV15 and TRBJ2-6; 9 positions match TRBD2. The V gene's germline CDR1 is LNHNV and CDR2 YYDKDF (reference sequence). Losses at the gene ends were 3 bases for V and 3 bases for J; bases not matched to a gene: 3. This CDR3 has 16 residues. The CDR3 coding sequence is TGTGCCACCAGCAGTGGCGGGAGGGATGGGGCCAACGTCCTGACTTTC. Amino acid sequence: CATSSGGRDGANVLTF.

This clonotype was picked up many times. V gene TRBV2 combines with J gene TRBJ1-1; 10 nucleotides match TRBD1. The trim removed 5 bases at V and 1 base at J, leaving 7 bases unmatched. CDR1 and CDR2 from the germline V gene are SNHLY and FYNNEI. The CDR3 extends over 16 amino acids. For the CDR3, the DNA is TGTGCCAGCAGTCGGGGACAGGGGAGGACGAACACTGAAGCTTTCTTT. Protein: CASSRGQGRTNTEAFF.

This clonotype was found a few times. The V call is TRBV19, the J call TRBJ1-1, with 9 bases fitting TRBD1. The germline CDR1 and CDR2 sequences are LNHDA and SQIVND (reference sequence). The CDR3 has 16 residues. The V and J ends lost 5 bases and 1 base, in that order; junction bases with no gene match: 8. The CDR3 DNA reads TGTGCCAGTAGTGCCCTCCGGGACAGGGCGAACACTGAAGCTTTCTTT. Residues: CASSALRDRANTEAFF.

This clonotype was recorded a few times. The J gene is TRBJ1-3, the V gene TRBV28; 8 bases are shared with TRBD1. The ends lost 5 bases at V and 6 bases at J; junction bases unmatched: 9. This CDR3 comprises 15 residues. Germline CDR1 MDHEN, CDR2 SYDVKM. The CDR3 is CASSLGQGIANTIYF. DNA for the CDR3: TGTGCCAGCAGTCTTGGACAGGGAATCGCAAACACCATATATTTT.

To note about this clonotype: One base away lies a much larger clone, so this may be a sequencing read error. The CDR3 end shows no conserved phenylalanine or tryptophan, and so a read error is likely. The V and J genes are TRBV30 and TRBJ1-2; D unclear. This CDR3 comprises 12 residues. V lost 5 bases, J lost 2 bases, and 9 bases lay in between. CDR1 and CDR2 (germline): GTSNPN, SVGIG (reference sequence). In DNA form, the CDR3 reads TGTGCCTGGGGAGGGTCAAACTATGGCTACACCTCC. Encoded protein: CAWGGSNYGYTS.